The 9 T cell receptor beta chains given below trace back to one sample, sequenced in a study of graft-versus-host responses after intestinal transplantation (dated by TCRdb to the early 2020s). Reading the label with the study, this specimen's time point is: cells obtained before transplantation from donor or recipient. Their recognized antigens are unknown. Libraries were prepared through the immunoSEQ multiplex PCR assay. TCRdb carries this immuneACCESS record with in-frame sequences only. Its versions omit some clonotypes, under half of them owing to an unresolved V gene in the studies checked, with the rest unexplained. A total of about 92,000 clones appear in this sample, around 90% of them only once. The ten most abundant clones make up approximately 6% of the sample. Sequenced here: unstimulated CD8+ T cells sorted from spleen or lymph node cells, sampled before intestinal transplant. These TCRs come from a human donor who received an intestinal transplant.

The rearrangement joins TRBV5-1 to TRBJ2-7; either TRBD1 or TRBD2 may supply D (6 bases each). The ends were cut back, 2 bases at V and 0 bases at J, with 24 bases in the middle. The CDR3 contains 19 residues. Germline CDR1 SGHRS, CDR2 YFSETQ. The CDR3 loop is CASSFSGVDRPSPSYEQYF. DNA for the CDR3: TGCGCCAGCAGCTTTTCGGGGGTCGACAGGCCCTCCCCCTCCTACGAGCAGTACTTC.

The chain employs TRBV5-6 and TRBJ1-5, with 9 nucleotides matching TRBD1. The V and J ends lost 0 bases and 5 bases, in that order; junction bases with no gene match: 0. CDR3 length: 14 amino acids. The germline CDR1 and CDR2 sequences are SGHDT and YYEEEE. In nucleotides, the CDR3 is TGTGCCAGCAGCTTGGGGACAGGGGATCAGCCCCAGCATTTT. Protein: CASSLGTGDQPQHF.

The chain employs TRBV4-1 and TRBJ2-1; 11 positions agree with TRBD2. The J segment lost 6 bases and the V segment lost 6 bases, leaving 7 bases of the junction unmatched. Germline loops: CDR1 MGHRA, CDR2 YSYEKL. This CDR3 comprises 15 residues. The CDR3 region has the DNA TGCGCCAGCAGTCATCTAGCGGGAGGTACCAATGAGCAGTTCTTC. Translated, it gives CASSHLAGGTNEQFF.

The chain recombines TRBV7-9 with TRBJ2-1; 8 bases match TRBD2. The CDR3 is made up of 14 amino acids. V gave up 3 bases and J gave up 7 bases; unmatched junction bases: 5. The germline CDR1 and CDR2 sequences are SEHNR and FQNEAQ (reference sequence). The CDR3 DNA sequence: TGTGCCAGCAGCTTTCCGGGAGGGAGGAATGAGCAGTTCTTC. The encoded protein is CASSFPGGRNEQFF.

The chain recombines TRBV7-6 with TRBJ1-2; 8 bases agree with TRBD1. Trimming cost V 3 bases and J 4 bases; bases outside gene matches: 7. CDR1 and CDR2 (germline): SGHVS, FNYEAQ. CDR3 size: 15 residues. The CDR3 coding sequence is TGTGCCAGCAGCTTCTCCTACGGACAGGGCTATGGCTACACCTTC. Amino acid sequence: CASSFSYGQGYGYTF.

V gene TRBV10-3 combines with J gene TRBJ2-4; D is perhaps TRBD2 (6 bases). Germline CDR1 is ENHRY and CDR2 is SYGVKD. V was trimmed by 10 bases and J by 4 bases, leaving 14 bases between them. CDR3 size: 13 residues. The CDR3 sequence: CATSTGGKNIQYF. Here the CDR3 DNA reads TGTGCCACCTCAACCGGGGGTAAAAACATTCAGTACTTC.

The chain recombines TRBV5-1 with TRBJ2-7, with D tentatively TRBD1 (6 bases). V was clipped by 4 bases and J by 5 bases, with 16 bases between them. CDR1 and CDR2 from the germline V gene are SGHRS and YFSETQ. The CDR3 extends over 14 amino acids. DNA for the CDR3: TGCGCCAGCAGCCCGGGTGTGGGGGCCGACGAGCAGTACTTC. It specifies CASSPGVGADEQYF. Drawing the rest from reference TRBV5-1 and TRBJ2-7, the complete variable domain is KAGVTQTPRYLIKTRGQQVTLSCSPISGHRSVSWYQQTPGQGLQFLFEYFSETQRNKGNFPGRFSGRQFSNSRSEMNVSTLELGDSALYLCASSPGVGADEQYFGPGTRLTVT.

J is TRBJ2-7 and V is TRBV7-9; 9 bases agree with TRBD1. Germline lookup yields CDR1 SEHNR and CDR2 FQNEAQ (reference sequence). The CDR3 has 15 residues. The V and J ends lost 5 bases and 5 bases, in that order; junction bases with no gene match: 10. CDR3 sequence reads: CASSLTGTGRHEQYF. The CDR3 nucleotides read TGTGCCAGCAGCCTGACAGGGACAGGGAGACACGAGCAGTACTTC.

This chain connects TRBV7-2 to TRBJ2-2; no clear D. V was shortened by 2 bases and J by 1 base, with 5 bases between the two germline ends. The germline V gene has CDR1 SGHTA and CDR2 FQGNSA. The CDR3 sequence is 14 residues long. CDR3 amino acids: CASSLRRNTGELFF. The CDR3 DNA reads as TGTGCCAGCAGCTTACGGCGGAACACCGGGGAGCTGTTTTTT.